These 9 T cell receptor beta chains were sequenced from one sample in a study of T cells in Graves' hyperthyroidism and ophthalmopathy. The CDR3 regions of TCR beta were amplified from RNA transcripts. In the first-round RT-PCR of the TCR CDR3, the HTBI primer set was used. TCRdb independently ran MiXCR on the multiplex PCR reads; one entry per CDR3 protein. The sample holds approximately 720,000 distinct CDR3 sequences, 18% seen once. The sequenced sample was blood. These receptors were taken from a woman between 45 and 60 years old with Graves' hyperthyroidism that later progressed to Graves' ophthalmopathy.

This clonotype was recorded at least ten times. This rearrangement joins TRBV11-2 to TRBJ2-1; possible D gene TRBD2, 5 bases. Germline CDR1 and CDR2: SGHAT and FQNNGV. The CDR3 covers 16 residues. V shed 1 base and J shed 2 bases, with 12 bases lying between them. CDR3 sequence reads: CASSLVYGGTYNEQFF. The DNA of the CDR3 is TGTGCCAGCAGCTTAGTTTATGGAGGAACCTACAATGAGCAGTTCTTC.

J is TRBJ2-3 and V is TRBV11-2, with 12 bases lining up with TRBD2. The CDR3 runs to 16 residues. Looked up from germline, CDR1 is SGHAT and CDR2 is FQNNGV. The ends lost 9 bases at V and 1 base at J; junction bases unmatched: 8. CDR3 amino acids: CASMSSGGAGTDTQYF. The CDR3 coding sequence is TGTGCCAGTATGTCTAGCGGGGGGGCCGGCACAGATACGCAGTATTTT.

This clonotype was detected only a few times. The V gene is TRBV6-1, the J gene TRBJ2-2; D gene unclear. The CDR3 sequence is 15 residues long. V was clipped by 7 bases and J by 3 bases, with 15 bases between them. Germline V CDR1 and CDR2: MNHNS, SASEGT. CDR3 region: CASTGRSLDTGELFF. For the CDR3, the DNA is TGTGCCAGCACAGGTCGCTCCCTGGACACCGGGGAGCTGTTTTTT.

Only a few counts were recorded for this clonotype. The rearrangement links TRBV4-1 to TRBJ1-1, with D perhaps TRBD1 (5 bases). V dropped 2 bases and J dropped 4 bases, with 20 bases sitting between them. Germline V gene lookup returns CDR1 MGHRA and CDR2 YSYEKL. The CDR3 is 17 residues long. CDR3 amino acids: CASSQPAGQYRVTEAFF. The CDR3 nucleotides read TGCGCCAGCAGCCAACCAGCTGGACAATATCGGGTCACTGAAGCTTTCTTT.

This clonotype was picked up a small number of times. V is TRBV5-6 and J is TRBJ1-6; TRBD1 matches 9 bases. J was trimmed by 9 bases and V by 3 bases; bases with no gene match: 4. The CDR3 runs to 14 residues. Germline V gene lookup returns CDR1 SGHDT and CDR2 YYEEEE. CDR3 residues: CASSWGTGLSPLHF. The DNA for the CDR3 is TGTGCCAGCAGCTGGGGGACAGGGCTTTCACCCCTCCACTTT.

This clonotype occurred a few times. The chain uses TRBV29-1 and TRBJ2-3; D is perhaps TRBD1 or TRBD2 (5 bases each). This CDR3 comprises 15 residues. Germline lookup yields CDR1 SQVTM and CDR2 ANQGSEA. V was cut by 6 bases and J by 2 bases, with 18 bases left in between. CDR3 in DNA: TGCAGCGTGGGGAGAGGGGCATATCCCACAGATACGCAGTATTTT. Translation: CSVGRGAYPTDTQYF.

This clonotype was recorded a few times. This rearrangement joins TRBV9 to TRBJ1-4; D is uncertain. Per the germline V gene, CDR1 is SGDLS and CDR2 is YYNGEE. The CDR3 covers 16 residues. Trimming took off 0 bases at V and 4 bases at J, with 13 bases between the two ends. This CDR3 is CASSVDQTGYNEKLFF. The CDR3, as DNA: TGTGCCAGCAGCGTAGACCAGACGGGTTATAATGAAAAACTGTTTTTT.

This clonotype was seen ten or more times. The rearrangement joins TRBV12-3 or TRBV12-4 to TRBJ1-1; 12 bases agree with TRBD1. There are 15 residues in the CDR3. V shed 7 bases and J 6 bases; nucleotides not matched to a gene: 9. The CDR3 region has the DNA TGTGCCAGCAACTGGGGGACAGGGGGCTTAGCTGAAGCTTTCTTT. This codes for CASNWGTGGLAEAFF.

This clonotype appeared many times. V usage is TRBV7-9 and J usage is TRBJ1-2; weak D call: TRBD1 (6 bases). The germline gives CDR1 SEHNR, CDR2 FQNEAQ (reference sequence). V lost 5 bases and J 1 base, leaving 17 bases between the germline ends. This CDR3 spans 16 amino acids. CDR3 amino acids: CASSTSSTGFNYGYTF. In DNA, the CDR3 is TGTGCCAGCAGCACCTCATCGACAGGCTTTAACTATGGCTACACCTTC.